Following are 25 T cell receptor beta chains from one sample sequenced in a study of breast tumors, draining lymph nodes, adjacent tissues. TCRdb used MiXCR to reprocess the multiplex PCR reads, holding one entry per CDR3 protein. The sample contains 200,000 to 300,000 distinct CDR3 sequences, roughly 31% of which appear only once. Breast cancer patients provided tissue from their axillary draining lymph nodes. The sequenced material came from axillary lymph node tissue. Receptors originate from a female donor with breast cancer. Some clones in this sample may be carry-over from other donors' samples.

In this sample, this clonotype turned up many times. The rearrangement joins TRBV5-6 to TRBJ2-2; a weak D match, TRBD2 (5 bases). The CDR3 covers 15 residues. Germline lookup yields CDR1 SGHDT and CDR2 YYEEEE. Trimming took 1 base from V and 8 from J, leaving 15 bases between them. For the CDR3, the DNA is TGTGCCAGCAGCTTGTCGGCGGCGGGTAGGGGGGAGCTGTTTTTT. This translates into CASSLSAAGRGELFF.

As for this clonotype: Mismatch with germline at one junction end may stem from a read error. This chain uses TRBV11-2 with TRBJ1-5; 12 nucleotides agree with TRBD1. The CDR3 has 15 amino acids. Germline assignment: CDR1 SGHAT and CDR2 FQNNGV. The CDR3 DNA reads TGTGCTAGCAGCGGGGGACAGGGGGCCAATCAGCCCCAGCATTTT. This encodes CASSGGQGANQPQHF.

The table lists this clonotype with many counts. The chain uses TRBV7-2 and TRBJ2-7; D uncertain. The V gene lost 5 bases and the J gene lost 6 bases, with 17 bases spanning the gap. The CDR3 spans 14 residues. The V gene's germline CDR1 is SGHTA and CDR2 FQGNSA. The CDR3 sequence is CASSQWRQAPEQYF. In DNA, the CDR3 is TGTGCCAGCAGCCAGTGGCGGCAAGCGCCCGAGCAGTACTTC.

This clonotype was counted at least ten times. The chain links TRBV10-3 to TRBJ1-2, with TRBD1 identical over 11 bases. V lost 6 bases and J lost 3; bases outside the gene matches: 12. The CDR3 loop spans 17 amino acids. Germline values: CDR1 ENHRY, CDR2 SYGVKD. The CDR3 nucleotides are TGTGCCATCAGAGATCCGGGACAGGGGGTTTTGGACTATGGCTACACCTTC. It encodes CAIRDPGQGVLDYGYTF.

This clonotype was counted ten times or more. The J gene is TRBJ2-1, the V gene TRBV4-2; D gene unclear. Germline V gene data show CDR1 as LGHNA and CDR2 as YNFKEQ. This CDR3 comprises 13 residues. Trimming took 1 base from V and 7 from J, leaving 8 bases between them. The CDR3 sequence: CASSQGTGNEQFF. The CDR3 region has the DNA TGTGCCAGCAGCCAAGGTACGGGTAATGAGCAGTTCTTC.

This clonotype showed up many times. For the CDR3, the DNA is TGTGCCAGCAGCCAAATCGGGGCGGGAGAAGGAGATACGCAGTATTTT. This sequence encodes CASSQIGAGEGDTQYF. V usage is TRBV14 and J usage is TRBJ2-3, with 7 bases that match TRBD2. Germline V CDR1 and CDR2: SGHDN, FVKESK. The CDR3 totals 16 residues. After removal of 2 bases from V and 5 bases from J, the junction contained 10 bases not matched to a gene.

There are many counts of this clonotype. The chain combines TRBV30 with TRBJ2-7; maybe TRBD2 (6 bases). The CDR3 length is 14 residues. Germline CDR1 GTSNPN, CDR2 SVGIG (reference sequence). V dropped 1 base and J dropped 3 bases, with 13 bases sitting between them. The chain's CDR3 is CAWSGASAYYEQYF. Here the CDR3 DNA reads TGTGCCTGGAGTGGGGCTAGCGCTTACTACGAGCAGTACTTC.

At least ten counts were recorded for this clonotype. The V call is TRBV7-6, the J call TRBJ2-1, with 7 nucleotides matching TRBD1. Germline CDR1 SGHVS, CDR2 FNYEAQ. J lost 7 bases, V lost 5 bases, and 23 bases had no gene match. The CDR3 is made up of 19 amino acids. The CDR3: CASSHRTGVGSQVKNEQFF. For the CDR3, the DNA is TGTGCCAGCAGCCACCGGACAGGCGTTGGCTCTCAAGTCAAGAATGAGCAGTTCTTC.

This clonotype was found many times. The rearrangement uses TRBV9 and TRBJ2-3, with 7 nucleotides matching TRBD2. Looked up from germline, CDR1 is SGDLS and CDR2 is YYNGEE. This CDR3 spans 17 amino acids. V dropped 0 bases and J dropped 2; count of bases not matched to a gene: 9. CDR3 in amino acids: CASSVGASGPPTDTQYF. The CDR3 DNA follows: TGTGCCAGCAGCGTAGGGGCTAGCGGACCCCCCACAGATACGCAGTATTTT.

This clonotype came up once. The rearrangement joins TRBV10-2 to TRBJ1-4; the match to TRBD1 covers 10 bases. Looked up from germline, CDR1 is WSHSY and CDR2 is SAAADI. The CDR3 loop spans 13 amino acids. The CDR3 coding sequence is TGCGCAAGCTCCGGGACAGGGGATGAAAAACTGTTTTTT. Its protein product is CASSGTGDEKLFF.

This clonotype was seen repeatedly, ten times or more. The chain combines TRBV20-1 with TRBJ1-3; D remains ambiguous. Per germline, CDR1 DFQATT and CDR2 SNEGSKA (reference sequence). V was cut by 6 bases and J by 4 bases, with 7 bases left in between. The CDR3 is made up of 11 amino acids. The DNA of the CDR3 is TGCAGTGCACGCGAGGGAAACACCATATATTTT. Residues: CSAREGNTIYF.

This clonotype occurred many times. The chain uses TRBV15 and TRBJ2-7, with a possible D match to TRBD1 (6 bases). The length of the CDR3 is 13 residues. Germline CDR1 reads LNHNV; CDR2 reads YYDKDF (reference sequence). Deletions cut 5 bases from V and 5 bases from J, with 13 bases between. The CDR3 bases are TGTGCCACCAGCCGGGGACACGATGACGAGCAGTACTTC. This codes for CATSRGHDDEQYF.

Comment on this clonotype: At one of its ends the junction is not consistent with the germline gene, which may arise from a read error. V usage is TRBV7-2 and J usage is TRBJ2-1; D gene unclear. CDR3 length equals 13 residues. Per the germline V gene, CDR1 is SGHTA and CDR2 is FQGNSA. CDR3 residues: CASSRLGSNEQLF. The CDR3 DNA sequence: TGTGCCAGCAGCCGGTTAGGGTCCAATGAGCAGCTCTTC.

The CDR3: CASSDQQQEDGGDTQYF. The CDR3, as DNA: TGTGCCAGCAGTGATCAACAGCAGGAGGATGGAGGAGATACGCAGTATTTT. The chain joins TRBV25-1 to TRBJ2-3; perhaps TRBD2 as D (5 bases). The CDR3 extends over 17 amino acids. Trimming removed 3 bases from V and 5 bases from J, with 21 bases in between. CDR1 and CDR2 from the germline V gene are MGHDK and SYGVNS.

In the case of this clonotype: A clone one base away is much larger, so this may be a read error. V and J are TRBV7-2 and TRBJ2-1; no reliable D call. Per the germline V gene, CDR1 is SGHTA and CDR2 is FQGNSA. CDR3 length: 16 residues. This CDR3 is CASSLAPNGTYNGQFF. The CDR3 region has the DNA TGTGCCAGCAGCTTAGCCCCTAACGGAACCTACAATGGGCAGTTCTTC.

This clonotype was detected many times. The rearrangement links TRBV20-1 to TRBJ1-5, with 9 bases matching TRBD1. This CDR3 region has 14 residues. Trimming took 4 bases from V and 2 from J; bases not matched to a gene: 3. CDR1 and CDR2 from the germline V gene are DFQATT and SNEGSKA (reference sequence). CDR3 nucleotides: TGCAGTGCTATAACAGGGGGCCGCAATCAGCCCCAGCATTTT. It specifies CSAITGGRNQPQHF.

Ten or more counts support this clonotype. V usage is TRBV2 and J usage is TRBJ2-1; D unclear. CDR3 size: 14 residues. Per the germline V gene, CDR1 is SNHLY and CDR2 is FYNNEI. V was cut by 4 bases and J by 7 bases, with 14 bases left in between. CDR3 in DNA: TGTGCCAGCAGTGTGAAGGTAGAGGTGAATGAGCAGTTCTTC. As protein: CASSVKVEVNEQFF.

This rearrangement joins TRBV25-1 to TRBJ2-5; TRBD2 matches at 9 bases. Looked up from germline, CDR1 is MGHDK and CDR2 is SYGVNS. V was clipped by 6 bases and J by 5 bases; unmatched bases: 4. The CDR3 runs 13 residues. CDR3: CASSKAGGETQYF. CDR3 coding DNA: TGTGCCAGCAGCAAAGCGGGAGGTGAGACCCAGTACTTC.

This sequence joins TRBV12-3 or TRBV12-4 and TRBJ2-2; unclear D gene. The CDR3 has 12 residues. Trimming stripped 11 bases from V and 7 bases from J, with 14 bases between. CDR3 nucleotides: TGTGCCGGCCACCTCTCGGTCGGGGAGCTGTTTTTT. Residues: CAGHLSVGELFF.

This clonotype has a count of ten or more. The chain carries TRBV12-3 or TRBV12-4 and TRBJ2-5; D is unresolved. The V and J ends lost 8 bases and 1 base respectively, with 17 bases between them. The CDR3 loop spans 15 amino acids. CDR3 amino acids: CASRSTQKLQETQYF. The CDR3 DNA follows: TGTGCCAGCCGATCCACCCAGAAACTCCAAGAGACCCAGTACTTC.

As regards this clonotype: A much larger clone differs from this one at a single base, so this may be a read error. The V and J genes are TRBV3-1 and TRBJ1-2, with 10 bases aligning to TRBD1. CDR3 length equals 12 residues. Germline V lookup: CDR1 LGHDT, CDR2 YNNKEL (reference sequence). V was pared by 4 bases and J by 12 bases, with 5 bases of the junction left unmatched. The CDR3 region is CASSRGQGKDTF. The CDR3 nucleotides read TGTGCCAGCAGCCGGGGACAGGGGAAGGACACCTTC.

This clonotype showed up many times. V usage is TRBV5-8 and J usage is TRBJ2-1; 9 positions match TRBD1. The V gene end was trimmed by 4 bases and the J gene end by 8 bases; junction bases not matched to a gene: 13. Germline CDR1 SGHTS, CDR2 YDEGEE. The CDR3 runs to 16 residues. CDR3 region: CASSETSGTGYDEQFF. CDR3 DNA sequence: TGTGCCAGCAGCGAAACATCCGGGACAGGGTACGATGAGCAGTTCTTC.

This rearrangement joins TRBV2 to TRBJ2-7; 8 bases are shared with TRBD1. V gave up 8 bases and J gave up 6 bases; unmatched junction bases: 3. This CDR3 has 11 residues. Germline CDR1 is SNHLY and CDR2 is FYNNEI. This chain's CDR3 is CASPDRGEQYF. CDR3 DNA sequence: TGTGCCAGCCCAGACAGGGGCGAGCAGTACTTC.

This clonotype was found many times. The chain uses TRBV9 and TRBJ2-1, with D hard to call. The germline CDR1 and CDR2 sequences are SGDLS and YYNGEE. The CDR3 spans 14 residues. V lost 0 bases and J lost 5, with 9 bases in between. CDR3 sequence: CASSVAGSDNEQFF. The CDR3 region has the DNA TGTGCCAGCAGCGTAGCTGGGTCGGACAATGAGCAGTTCTTC.

This clonotype was seen repeatedly, ten times or more. This chain links TRBV19 with TRBJ1-5; a possible D gene is TRBD1 (5 bases). This CDR3 contains 16 residues. Per the germline V gene, CDR1 is LNHDA and CDR2 is SQIVND (reference sequence). Between the trimmed V and J ends, which lost 3 bases and 6 bases, there was a span of 18 bases. In DNA, the CDR3 is TGTGCCAGTAGTATTGGAGGAGTGGGGGGAGGTCAGCCCCAGCATTTT. This encodes CASSIGGVGGGQPQHF.